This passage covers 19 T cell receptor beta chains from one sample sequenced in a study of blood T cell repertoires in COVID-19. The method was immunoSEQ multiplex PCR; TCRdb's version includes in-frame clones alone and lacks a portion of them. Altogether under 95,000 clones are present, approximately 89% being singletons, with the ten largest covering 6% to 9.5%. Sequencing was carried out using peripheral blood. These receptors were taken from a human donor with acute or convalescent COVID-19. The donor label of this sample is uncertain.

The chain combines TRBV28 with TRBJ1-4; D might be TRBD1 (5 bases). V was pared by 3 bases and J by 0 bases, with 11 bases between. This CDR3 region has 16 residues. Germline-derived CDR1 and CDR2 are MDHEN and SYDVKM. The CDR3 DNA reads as TGTGCCAGCAGTTTTAGGTGGACATCAACTAATGAAAAACTGTTTTTT. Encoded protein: CASSFRWTSTNEKLFF. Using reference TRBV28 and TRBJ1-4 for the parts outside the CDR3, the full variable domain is DVKVTQSSRYLVKRTGEKVFLECVQDMDHENMFWYRQDPGLGLRLIYFSYDVKMKEKGDIPEGYSVSREKKERFSLILESASTNQTSMYLCASSFRWTSTNEKLFFGSGTQLSVL.

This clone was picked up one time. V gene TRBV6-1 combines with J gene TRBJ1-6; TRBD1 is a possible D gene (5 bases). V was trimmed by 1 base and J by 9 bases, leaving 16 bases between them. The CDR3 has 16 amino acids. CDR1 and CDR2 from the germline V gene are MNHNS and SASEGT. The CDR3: CASSEGLTVEGSPLHF. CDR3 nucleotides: TGTGCCAGCAGTGAAGGCTTGACAGTCGAAGGTTCACCCCTCCACTTT.

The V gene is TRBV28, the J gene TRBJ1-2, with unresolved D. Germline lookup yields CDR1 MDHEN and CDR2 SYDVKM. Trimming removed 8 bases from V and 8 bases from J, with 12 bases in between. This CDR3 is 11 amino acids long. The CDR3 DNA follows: TGTGCCAGCGGAGGGTCGTTGGGCTACACCTTC. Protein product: CASGGSLGYTF.

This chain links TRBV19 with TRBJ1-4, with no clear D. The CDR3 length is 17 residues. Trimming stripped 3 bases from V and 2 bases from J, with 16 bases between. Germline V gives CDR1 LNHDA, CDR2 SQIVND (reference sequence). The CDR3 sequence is CASSIGLSSGTNEKLFF. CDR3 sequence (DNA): TGTGCCAGTAGTATTGGGTTGAGTTCGGGGACTAATGAAAAACTGTTTTTT. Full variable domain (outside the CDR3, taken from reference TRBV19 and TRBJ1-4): DGGITQSPKYLFRKEGQNVTLSCEQNLNHDAMYWYRQDPGQGLRLIYYSQIVNDFQKGDIAEGYSVSREKKESFPLTVTSAQKNPTAFYLCASSIGLSSGTNEKLFFGSGTQLSVL.

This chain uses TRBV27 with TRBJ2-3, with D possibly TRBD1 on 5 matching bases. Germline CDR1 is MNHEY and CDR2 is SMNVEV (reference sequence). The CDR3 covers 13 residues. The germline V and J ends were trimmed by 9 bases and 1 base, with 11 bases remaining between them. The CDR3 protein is CASCRGGTDTQYF. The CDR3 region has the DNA TGTGCCAGTTGTAGGGGTGGCACAGATACGCAGTATTTT.

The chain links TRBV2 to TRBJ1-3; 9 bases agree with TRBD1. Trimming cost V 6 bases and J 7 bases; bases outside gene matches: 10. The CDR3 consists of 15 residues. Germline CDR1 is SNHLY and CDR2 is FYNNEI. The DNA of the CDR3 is TGTGCCAGCAGCTCTAGGACAGGGGTAGAGAACACCATATATTTT. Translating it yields CASSSRTGVENTIYF.

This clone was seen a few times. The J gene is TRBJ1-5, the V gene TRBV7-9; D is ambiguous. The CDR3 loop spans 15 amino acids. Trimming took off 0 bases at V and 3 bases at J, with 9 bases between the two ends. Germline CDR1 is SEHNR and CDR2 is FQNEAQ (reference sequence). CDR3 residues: CASSLAGQNNQPQHF. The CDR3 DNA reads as TGTGCCAGCAGCTTAGCGGGCCAGAACAATCAGCCCCAGCATTTT.

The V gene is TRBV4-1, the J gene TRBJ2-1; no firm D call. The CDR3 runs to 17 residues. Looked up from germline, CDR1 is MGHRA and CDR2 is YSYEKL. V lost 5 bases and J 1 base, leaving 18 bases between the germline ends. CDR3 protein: CASSSRVGSDSYNEQFF. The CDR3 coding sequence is TGCGCCAGCAGCTCTAGAGTCGGGTCCGATTCCTACAATGAGCAGTTCTTC.

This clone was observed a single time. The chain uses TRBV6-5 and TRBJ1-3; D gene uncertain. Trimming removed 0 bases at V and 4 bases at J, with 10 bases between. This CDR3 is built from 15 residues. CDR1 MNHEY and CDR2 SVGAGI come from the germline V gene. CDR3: CASSYSQFGGNTIYF. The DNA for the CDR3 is TGTGCCAGCAGTTACTCGCAGTTTGGCGGAAACACCATATATTTT.

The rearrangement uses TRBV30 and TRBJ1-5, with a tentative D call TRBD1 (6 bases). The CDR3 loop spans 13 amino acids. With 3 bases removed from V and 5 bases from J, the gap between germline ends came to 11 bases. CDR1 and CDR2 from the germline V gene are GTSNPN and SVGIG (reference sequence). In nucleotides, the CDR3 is TGTGCCTGGAGCGGGGACACTGATCAGCCCCAGCATTTT. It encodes CAWSGDTDQPQHF.

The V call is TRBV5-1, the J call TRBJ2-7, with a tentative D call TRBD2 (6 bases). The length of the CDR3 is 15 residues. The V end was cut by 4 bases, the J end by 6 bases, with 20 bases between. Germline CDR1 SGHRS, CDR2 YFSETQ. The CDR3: CASSPDGRMGGEQYF. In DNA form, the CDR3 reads TGCGCCAGCAGCCCGGACGGACGAATGGGGGGCGAGCAGTACTTC.

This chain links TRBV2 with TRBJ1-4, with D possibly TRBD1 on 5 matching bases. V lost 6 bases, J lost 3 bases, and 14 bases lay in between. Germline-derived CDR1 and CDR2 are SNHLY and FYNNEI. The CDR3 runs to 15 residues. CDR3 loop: CASSPPGGANEKLFF. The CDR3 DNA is TGTGCCAGCAGCCCCCCCGGGGGTGCTAATGAAAAACTGTTTTTT.

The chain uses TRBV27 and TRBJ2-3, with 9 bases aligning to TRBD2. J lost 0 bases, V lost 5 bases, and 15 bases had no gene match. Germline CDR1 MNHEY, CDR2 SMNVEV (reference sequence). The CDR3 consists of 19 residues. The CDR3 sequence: CASSARLAAELRSTDTQYF. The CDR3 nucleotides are TGTGCCAGCAGTGCTCGACTAGCGGCAGAACTACGTAGCACAGATACGCAGTATTTT.

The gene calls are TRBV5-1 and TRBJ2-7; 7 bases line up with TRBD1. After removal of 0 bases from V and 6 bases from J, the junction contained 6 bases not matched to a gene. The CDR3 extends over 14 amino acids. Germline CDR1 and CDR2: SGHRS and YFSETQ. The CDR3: CASSLATGEGEQYF. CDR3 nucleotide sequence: TGCGCCAGCAGCTTGGCCACAGGGGAAGGCGAGCAGTACTTC.

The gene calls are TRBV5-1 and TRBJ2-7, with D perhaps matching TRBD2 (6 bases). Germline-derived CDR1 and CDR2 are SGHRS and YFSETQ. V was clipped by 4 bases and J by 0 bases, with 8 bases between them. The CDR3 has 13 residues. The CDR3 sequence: CASSPEGSYEQYF. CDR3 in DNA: TGCGCCAGCAGCCCGGAGGGCTCCTACGAGCAGTACTTC.

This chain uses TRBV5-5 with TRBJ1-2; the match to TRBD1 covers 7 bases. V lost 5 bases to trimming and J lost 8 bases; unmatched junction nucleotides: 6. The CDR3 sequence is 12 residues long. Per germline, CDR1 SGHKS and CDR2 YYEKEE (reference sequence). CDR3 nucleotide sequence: TGTGCCAGCAGTACAGGGGTGGGCGGCTACACCTTC. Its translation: CASSTGVGGYTF.

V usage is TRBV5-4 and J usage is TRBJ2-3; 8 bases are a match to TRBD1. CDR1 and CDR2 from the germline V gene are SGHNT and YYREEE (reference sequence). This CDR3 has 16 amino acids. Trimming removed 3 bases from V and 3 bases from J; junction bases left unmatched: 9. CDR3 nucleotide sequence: TGTGCCAGCAGCTATACAGGGGGTGGTTTGACAGATACGCAGTATTTT. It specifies CASSYTGGGLTDTQYF.

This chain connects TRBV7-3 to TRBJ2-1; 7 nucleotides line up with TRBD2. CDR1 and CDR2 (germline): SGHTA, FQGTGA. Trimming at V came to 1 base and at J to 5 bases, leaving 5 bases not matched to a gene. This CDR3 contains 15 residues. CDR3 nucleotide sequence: TGTGCCAGCAGCTTAAACGGGGGGTCCCACAATGAGCAGTTCTTC. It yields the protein CASSLNGGSHNEQFF.

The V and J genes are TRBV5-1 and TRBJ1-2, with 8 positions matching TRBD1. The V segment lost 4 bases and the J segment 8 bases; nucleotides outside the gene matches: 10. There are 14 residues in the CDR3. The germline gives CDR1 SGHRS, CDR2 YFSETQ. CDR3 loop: CASSTAGQGGGYTF. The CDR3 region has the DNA TGCGCCAGCAGCACCGCCGGACAGGGCGGGGGCTACACCTTC.